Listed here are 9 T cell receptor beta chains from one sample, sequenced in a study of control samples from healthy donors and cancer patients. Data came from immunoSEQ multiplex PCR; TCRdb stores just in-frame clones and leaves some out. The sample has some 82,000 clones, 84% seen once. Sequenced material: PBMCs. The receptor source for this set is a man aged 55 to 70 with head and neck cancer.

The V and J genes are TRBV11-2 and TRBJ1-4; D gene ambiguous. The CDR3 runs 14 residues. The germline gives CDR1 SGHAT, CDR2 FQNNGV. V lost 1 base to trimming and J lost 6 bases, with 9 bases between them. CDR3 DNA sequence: TGTGCCAGCAGCTTAGCAATCTGGGATGAAAAACTGTTTTTT. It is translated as CASSLAIWDEKLFF.

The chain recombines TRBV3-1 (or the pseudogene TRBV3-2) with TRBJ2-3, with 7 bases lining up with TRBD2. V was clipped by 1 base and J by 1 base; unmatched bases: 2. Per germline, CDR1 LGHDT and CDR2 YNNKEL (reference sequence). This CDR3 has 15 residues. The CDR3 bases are TGTGCCAGCAGCCAAGCGGGAGGTGGCACAGATACGCAGTATTTT. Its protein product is CASSQAGGGTDTQYF.

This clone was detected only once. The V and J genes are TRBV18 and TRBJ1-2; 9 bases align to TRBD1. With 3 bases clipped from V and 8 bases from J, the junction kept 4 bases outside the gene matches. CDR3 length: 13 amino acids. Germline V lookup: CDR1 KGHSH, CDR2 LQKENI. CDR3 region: CASSPQDRGGYTF. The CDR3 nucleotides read TGTGCCAGCTCACCTCAGGACAGGGGAGGCTACACCTTC.

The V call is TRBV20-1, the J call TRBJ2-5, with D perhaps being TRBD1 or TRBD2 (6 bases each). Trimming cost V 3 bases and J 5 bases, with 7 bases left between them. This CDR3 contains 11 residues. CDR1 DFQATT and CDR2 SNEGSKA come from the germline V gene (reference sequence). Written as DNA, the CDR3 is TGCAGTGCTAGGGGGGGCGAGACCCAGTACTTC. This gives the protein CSARGGETQYF.

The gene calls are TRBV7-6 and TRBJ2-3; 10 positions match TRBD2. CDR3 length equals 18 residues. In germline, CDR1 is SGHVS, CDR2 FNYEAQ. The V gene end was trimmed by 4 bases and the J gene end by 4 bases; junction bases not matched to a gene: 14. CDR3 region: CASSSRSASGSSADTQYF. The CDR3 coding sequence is TGTGCCAGCAGCTCCCGCTCGGCTAGCGGGAGCAGCGCAGATACGCAGTATTTT.

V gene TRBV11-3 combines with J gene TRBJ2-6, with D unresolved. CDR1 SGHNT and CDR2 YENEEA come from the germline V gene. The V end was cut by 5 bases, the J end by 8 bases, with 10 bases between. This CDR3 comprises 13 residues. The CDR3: CASSLQRTNVLTF. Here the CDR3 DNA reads TGTGCCAGCAGCCTACAGAGGACCAACGTCCTGACTTTC.

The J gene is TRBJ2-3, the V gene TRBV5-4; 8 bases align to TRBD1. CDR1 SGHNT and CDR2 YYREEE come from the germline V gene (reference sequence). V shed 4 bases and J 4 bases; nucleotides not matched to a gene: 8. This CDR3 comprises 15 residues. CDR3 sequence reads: CASSMKQGGPDTQYF. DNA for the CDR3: TGTGCCAGCAGCATGAAACAGGGGGGCCCAGATACGCAGTATTTT.

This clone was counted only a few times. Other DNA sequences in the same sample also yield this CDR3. The CDR3 reads CASSLDGRSTDTQYF. The CDR3, as DNA: TGCGCCAGCAGCTTGGATGGCCGCTCCACAGATACGCAGTATTTT. V usage is TRBV5-1 and J usage is TRBJ2-3; the D is unclear. Germline V gives CDR1 SGHRS, CDR2 YFSETQ. V lost 0 bases and J lost 2, with 10 bases in between. This CDR3 is 15 amino acids long.

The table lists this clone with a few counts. CDR3 sequence (DNA): TGTGCCACCAGCATCTTGGAAGGGACCCAGTACTTC. Protein: CATSILEGTQYF. V and J are TRBV15 and TRBJ2-5; D gene uncertain. Per the germline V gene, CDR1 is LNHNV and CDR2 is YYDKDF (reference sequence). Trimming took 4 bases from V and 7 from J, leaving 10 bases between them. The CDR3 has 12 residues.